A single sample gave rise to the 18 T cell receptor beta chains below, sequenced in a study of cytomegalovirus exposure and HLA in healthy donors. 13 Jbeta primers and 60 Vbeta primers were used for the PCR. The data were produced by immunoSEQ multiplex PCR, yet TCRdb's version contains in-frame clones alone and is incomplete. The table lists over 80,000 clones, 70% to 85% of them singletons. Sequencing input: PBMCs. These receptors all come from a man aged 50-60 years in good health and CMV-seronegative.

For this clone: The junction departs from the called germline gene at one end, perhaps through a read error. The rearrangement uses TRBV7-9 and TRBJ2-7; D is possibly TRBD1 or TRBD2 (6 bases each). The CDR3 runs 12 residues. The germline V gene has CDR1 SEHNR and CDR2 FQNEAQ (reference sequence). CDR3 nucleotide sequence: TGTTCCAGCAGCTTAGCGGACAGCGAGCAGTACTTC. Protein sequence: CSSSLADSEQYF.

The V gene is TRBV5-1, the J gene TRBJ2-6; D is unresolved. V was shortened by 4 bases and J by 5 bases, with 7 bases between the two germline ends. CDR3 length: 13 amino acids. CDR1 is SGHRS, CDR2 YFSETQ, per germline. CDR3 in amino acids: CASSTDRANVLTF. The CDR3, as DNA: TGCGCCAGCAGCACTGACAGGGCCAACGTCCTGACTTTC.

The chain joins TRBV5-4 to TRBJ2-3; D perhaps matches TRBD2 (6 bases). V shed 4 bases and J shed 2 bases, with 17 bases lying between them. The CDR3 contains 16 residues. CDR1 SGHNT and CDR2 YYREEE come from the germline V gene (reference sequence). The CDR3 coding sequence is TGTGCCAGCAGCAGTAGCGGTATGAGGTCCACAGATACGCAGTATTTT. Protein: CASSSSGMRSTDTQYF.

The chain carries TRBV7-9 and TRBJ1-5; D is uncertain. Between the trimmed V and J ends, which lost 1 base and 5 bases, there was a span of 6 bases. Per germline, CDR1 SEHNR and CDR2 FQNEAQ (reference sequence). The CDR3 has 13 residues. The DNA of the CDR3 is TGTGCCAGCAGCTTAGGCCCGGATCAGCCCCAGCATTTT. Translation: CASSLGPDQPQHF.

The CDR3 nucleotides read TGTGCCACCAGCAGGGGGGAGGCAGGGTGGTACGAGCAGTACTTC. Its protein is CATSRGEAGWYEQYF. The rearrangement joins TRBV15 to TRBJ2-7; D possibly corresponds to TRBD2 (6 bases). Germline V CDR1 and CDR2: LNHNV, YYDKDF (reference sequence). The CDR3 loop spans 15 amino acids. Deletions cut 3 bases from V and 4 bases from J, with 16 bases between. The full variable domain, rest sourced from reference TRBV15 and TRBJ2-7, is DAMVIQNPRYQVTQFGKPVTLSCSQTLNHNVMYWYQQKSSQAPKLLFHYYDKDFNNEADTPDNFQSRRPNTSFCFLDIRSPGLGDTAMYLCATSRGEAGWYEQYFGPGTRLTVT.

The J gene is TRBJ1-3, the V gene TRBV30; 9 bases line up with TRBD1. This CDR3 is 15 amino acids long. With 4 bases clipped from V and 0 bases from J, the junction kept 4 bases outside the gene matches. Germline CDR1 is GTSNPN and CDR2 is SVGIG (reference sequence). The CDR3 nucleotides read TGTGCCTGGATGACAGGGGGGACCTCTGGAAACACCATATATTTT. Protein sequence: CAWMTGGTSGNTIYF.

The V call is TRBV7-6, the J call TRBJ2-7; 10 nucleotides align to TRBD2. This CDR3 comprises 15 residues. With V trimmed by 5 bases and J by 2 bases, 6 bases remained unmatched. Germline V gene data show CDR1 as SGHVS and CDR2 as FNYEAQ. CDR3 amino acids: CASSPSAGGAYEQYF. CDR3 in DNA: TGTGCCAGCAGCCCTTCAGCGGGAGGGGCCTACGAGCAGTACTTC.

The chain combines TRBV6-5 with TRBJ2-7; TRBD2 matches at 10 bases. The germline V gene encodes CDR1 MNHEY and CDR2 SVGAGI. With V trimmed by 10 bases and J by 2 bases, 8 bases remained unmatched. The CDR3 runs 14 residues. CDR3 nucleotide sequence: TGTGCCACCACCCGGAGCGGGAGGGCCTACGAGCAGTACTTC. Residues: CATTRSGRAYEQYF.

The chain links TRBV7-3 to TRBJ2-1; 13 nucleotides align to TRBD2. Germline V lookup: CDR1 SGHTA, CDR2 FQGTGA. The CDR3 extends over 17 amino acids. V shed 5 bases and J 7 bases; nucleotides not matched to a gene: 11. CDR3 DNA: TGTGCCAGCAGCCCTTTACCGGGACTAGCGGGATCAAATGAGCAGTTCTTC. Amino acids: CASSPLPGLAGSNEQFF.

This clone was recorded only once. The rearrangement joins TRBV10-3 to TRBJ1-2; no clear D. CDR1 and CDR2 (germline): ENHRY, SYGVKD. V lost 10 bases, J lost 4 bases, and 13 bases lay in between. This CDR3 region has 12 residues. CDR3 protein: CATLNGAYGYTF. The CDR3 DNA is TGTGCCACCCTGAACGGTGCCTATGGCTACACCTTC.

The chain is built from TRBV19 and TRBJ1-5; 10 nucleotides line up with TRBD1. Germline V CDR1 and CDR2: LNHDA, SQIVND (reference sequence). V was pared by 1 base and J by 5 bases, with 8 bases of the junction left unmatched. The CDR3 spans 17 residues. CDR3 in amino acids: CASSIGGTGDPYQPQHF. The CDR3 DNA is TGTGCCAGTAGTATAGGCGGGACAGGGGATCCATATCAGCCCCAGCATTTT.

The chain has TRBV6-5 and TRBJ2-7, with D uncertain. Trimming took 2 bases from V and 2 from J, leaving 10 bases between them. There are 14 residues in the CDR3. Per the germline V gene, CDR1 is MNHEY and CDR2 is SVGAGI. The CDR3 sequence is CASSYGQVPYEQYF. CDR3 in DNA: TGTGCCAGCAGTTACGGGCAGGTTCCCTACGAGCAGTACTTC.

This chain connects TRBV10-3 to TRBJ2-7, with TRBD1 matching over 9 bases. The length of the CDR3 is 14 residues. Germline lookup yields CDR1 ENHRY and CDR2 SYGVKD. The V segment lost 6 bases and the J segment 5 bases; nucleotides outside the gene matches: 8. The CDR3 is CAISSQQGAHEQYF. In DNA form, the CDR3 reads TGTGCCATCAGCTCCCAACAGGGGGCCCACGAGCAGTACTTC.

The V and J genes are TRBV27 and TRBJ2-1; 8 bases are shared with TRBD2. Germline V CDR1 and CDR2: MNHEY, SMNVEV (reference sequence). This CDR3 is built from 18 residues. V trimming: 3 bases; J trimming: 5 bases; junction bases outside the gene matches: 15. CDR3 DNA sequence: TGTGCCAGCAGTTTGATGCACCCCACTATAGCGGGGAACAATGAGCAGTTCTTC. Translation gives CASSLMHPTIAGNNEQFF.

The chain has TRBV7-2 and TRBJ1-5; 7 nucleotides line up with TRBD1. From germline, CDR1 is SGHTA and CDR2 FQGNSA. Unmatched junction bases numbered 0, after V lost 3 bases and J lost 1 base. This CDR3 contains 14 residues. CDR3 DNA: TGTGCCAGCAGCTTGGGACAGAGCAATCAGCCCCAGCATTTT. Amino acid sequence: CASSLGQSNQPQHF.

This rearrangement joins TRBV5-4 to TRBJ2-3, with 12 positions matching TRBD1. The junction had 3 bases not matched to a gene; V was cut back by 0 bases and J by 1 base. The CDR3 is made up of 17 amino acids. The germline gives CDR1 SGHNT, CDR2 YYREEE (reference sequence). CDR3 nucleotides: TGTGCCAGCAGCTTGGGGCGGGACAGGGGGCGCACAGATACGCAGTATTTT. The encoded protein is CASSLGRDRGRTDTQYF.

The V and J genes are TRBV2 and TRBJ1-1; D may be TRBD1 (5 bases). Germline CDR1 reads SNHLY; CDR2 reads FYNNEI. The CDR3 runs 14 residues. Trimming took 4 bases from V and 5 from J, leaving 14 bases between them. The CDR3 DNA is TGTGCCAGCAGTGCGGCGGGGGGAGGGACTGAAGCTTTCTTT. Translated, it gives CASSAAGGGTEAFF.

This chain connects TRBV27 to TRBJ1-5, with D possibly matching TRBD1 (5 bases). Germline CDR1 reads MNHEY; CDR2 reads SMNVEV (reference sequence). The V end was cut by 7 bases, the J end by 0 bases, with 16 bases between. There are 16 residues in the CDR3. The CDR3 spells CASKSPGAYSNQPQHF. CDR3 nucleotides: TGTGCCAGCAAATCCCCTGGGGCGTATAGCAATCAGCCCCAGCATTTT.